These T cell receptor beta chains were read from a single sample in a study of identical twins. TCRdb re-analysed the 5' RACE reads in MiXCR, keeping a single row per CDR3 protein. Of around 95,000 distinct CDR3 sequences listed, about 6% were seen once; the top ten hold approximately 12%. The sequenced material came from memory T cells sorted from blood. The receptors were gathered from a woman aged 50 to 60 in good health. Both conserved end residues are part of each CDR3. The order of the fields is D gene, J gene, clone size, V gene, CDR3 DNA, CDR3 protein. D genes are given only for firm matches. Rows may omit the clone size; those that give it use once, few, many or a size class.

d_gene: .; j_gene: TRBJ2-2; abundance: many; v_gene: TRBV2; CDR3nt: TGTGCCAGCAATGGGGAGGCTGGGAGGCTGTTTTTT; CDR3aa: CASNGEAGRLFF
d_gene: .; j_gene: TRBJ2-3; abundance: many; v_gene: TRBV12-3/TRBV12-4; CDR3nt: TGTGCCAGCAGAACCGGGGAGACAGATACGCAGTATTTT; CDR3aa: CASRTGETDTQYF
d_gene: .; j_gene: TRBJ1-5; abundance: many; v_gene: TRBV18; CDR3nt: TGTGCCAGCTCACCACGGTTCGATCAGCCCCAGCATTTT; CDR3aa: CASSPRFDQPQHF
d_gene: TRBD1; j_gene: TRBJ2-1; abundance: .; v_gene: TRBV6-2/TRBV6-3; CDR3nt: TGTGCCAGCAGTTACTCTCCAGGGGGCAATGAGCAGTTCTTC; CDR3aa: CASSYSPGGNEQFF
d_gene: TRBD1; j_gene: TRBJ2-3; abundance: many; v_gene: TRBV7-3; CDR3nt: TGTGCCAGCAGCGCTCAGGGGGAAACGCAGTATTTT; CDR3aa: CASSAQGETQYF
d_gene: .; j_gene: TRBJ2-7; abundance: many; v_gene: TRBV9; CDR3nt: TGTGCCAGCAGCGCGGGACGGGGCGACTACGAGCAGTACTTC; CDR3aa: CASSAGRGDYEQYF
d_gene: .; j_gene: TRBJ1-6; abundance: .; v_gene: TRBV7-3; CDR3nt: TGTGCCAGCAGCTTAAAAAGCGGTCGGTCACCCCTCCACTTT; CDR3aa: CASSLKSGRSPLHF
d_gene: .; j_gene: TRBJ1-2; abundance: many; v_gene: TRBV18; CDR3nt: TGTGCCAGCTCACCCAGACTTAATGGCTACACCTTC; CDR3aa: CASSPRLNGYTF
d_gene: .; j_gene: TRBJ2-5; abundance: few; v_gene: TRBV14; CDR3nt: TGTGCCAGCAGCCAAGGGAGGGCAGCCCAGCCCTCCGTGGAGACCCAGTACTTC; CDR3aa: CASSQGRAAQPSVETQYF
d_gene: .; j_gene: TRBJ1-3; abundance: many; v_gene: TRBV12-5; CDR3nt: TGTGCTAGTGGTTTGGACGGGATCTCTGGAAACACCATATATTTT; CDR3aa: CASGLDGISGNTIYF
d_gene: .; j_gene: TRBJ2-2; abundance: many; v_gene: TRBV20-1; CDR3nt: TGCAGTGCTAGAGCCGGCCGGTACACCGGGGAGCTGTTTTTT; CDR3aa: CSARAGRYTGELFF
d_gene: .; j_gene: TRBJ1-5; abundance: many; v_gene: TRBV7-2; CDR3nt: TGTGCCAGCAGCTTAGGCCCCGTTAACAATCAGCCCCAGCATTTT; CDR3aa: CASSLGPVNNQPQHF
d_gene: .; j_gene: TRBJ1-4; abundance: many; v_gene: TRBV9; CDR3nt: TGTGCCAGCAGCGCGGGGACGGAGGGGTCCGGTAATGAAAAACTGTTTTTT; CDR3aa: CASSAGTEGSGNEKLFF
d_gene: TRBD1; j_gene: TRBJ2-1; abundance: few; v_gene: TRBV7-7; CDR3nt: TGTGCCAGCAGCTTACGGCAGGGGGCAATGAATGAGCAGTTCTTC; CDR3aa: CASSLRQGAMNEQFF
d_gene: TRBD2; j_gene: TRBJ2-2; abundance: many; v_gene: TRBV20-1; CDR3nt: TGCAGTGCTAGGGGGCAAGCGGGAGGGCCGAACACCGGGGAGCTGTTTTTT; CDR3aa: CSARGQAGGPNTGELFF
d_gene: .; j_gene: TRBJ2-4; abundance: many; v_gene: TRBV7-2; CDR3nt: TGTGCCAGCAGCTTCGACGGGACCAAAAACATTCAGTACTTC; CDR3aa: CASSFDGTKNIQYF
d_gene: .; j_gene: TRBJ2-1; abundance: .; v_gene: TRBV30; CDR3nt: TGTGCCTGGACCGCCTCCCACTCGGGACTCGACCTCAATGAGCAGTTCTTC; CDR3aa: CAWTASHSGLDLNEQFF
d_gene: .; j_gene: TRBJ1-1; abundance: many; v_gene: TRBV5-1; CDR3nt: TGCGCCAGCAGCTTGGCCGGGGGCTGGAAAACTGAAGCTTTCTTT; CDR3aa: CASSLAGGWKTEAFF
d_gene: .; j_gene: TRBJ2-2; abundance: .; v_gene: TRBV7-9; CDR3nt: TGTGCCAGCAGCTTAATCGGGGGCGGGAGAGCGAACACCGGGGAGCTGTTTTTT; CDR3aa: CASSLIGGGRANTGELFF
d_gene: .; j_gene: TRBJ2-1; abundance: many; v_gene: TRBV20-1; CDR3nt: TGCAGTGCTTGGGACTTTCAGCAGTTCTTC; CDR3aa: CSAWDFQQFF
d_gene: TRBD2; j_gene: TRBJ2-7; abundance: few; v_gene: TRBV20-1; CDR3nt: TGCAGTGCTACTTCCCCCCTAGCGGGGCCCTACGAGCAGTACTTC; CDR3aa: CSATSPLAGPYEQYF
d_gene: .; j_gene: TRBJ2-5; abundance: .; v_gene: TRBV18; CDR3nt: TGTGCCAGCTCTCCAAAGGTGAATCCAGAGACCCAGTACTTC; CDR3aa: CASSPKVNPETQYF
d_gene: TRBD2; j_gene: TRBJ2-3; abundance: many; v_gene: TRBV3-1; CDR3nt: TGTGCCAGCAGCCCCCTAGCGGGAGGACACACAGATACGCAGTATTTT; CDR3aa: CASSPLAGGHTDTQYF
d_gene: .; j_gene: TRBJ2-1; abundance: many; v_gene: TRBV7-9; CDR3nt: TGTGCCAGCAGCCCGAAGGACGTCAATGAGCAGTTCTTC; CDR3aa: CASSPKDVNEQFF
d_gene: TRBD2; j_gene: TRBJ2-1; abundance: few; v_gene: TRBV9; CDR3nt: TGTGCCAGCAGCCCCCGGGGGGAATCCTACAATGAGCAGTTCTTC; CDR3aa: CASSPRGESYNEQFF
d_gene: .; j_gene: TRBJ1-1; abundance: few; v_gene: TRBV6-5; CDR3nt: TGTGCCAGCAGATATATGGGGGAAGCTTTCTTT; CDR3aa: CASRYMGEAFF
d_gene: TRBD1; j_gene: TRBJ2-1; abundance: many; v_gene: TRBV27; CDR3nt: TGTGCCAGCAGTTTATACGGACAGGGGGCTGGTAATGAGCAGTTCTTC; CDR3aa: CASSLYGQGAGNEQFF
d_gene: TRBD1; j_gene: TRBJ1-1; abundance: many; v_gene: TRBV10-3; CDR3nt: TGTGCCATCAGGCAGGGGGGGGTCAACACTGAAGCTTTCTTT; CDR3aa: CAIRQGGVNTEAFF
d_gene: .; j_gene: TRBJ2-1; abundance: many; v_gene: TRBV10-2; CDR3nt: TGCGCCAGCAGTGAAATCCTTGCCAATGAGCAGTTCTTC; CDR3aa: CASSEILANEQFF
d_gene: .; j_gene: TRBJ2-5; abundance: many; v_gene: TRBV6-5; CDR3nt: TGTGCCAGCAGTTCTCGGGAAGAGACCCAGTACTTC; CDR3aa: CASSSREETQYF
d_gene: TRBD2; j_gene: TRBJ2-3; abundance: many; v_gene: TRBV12-3/TRBV12-4; CDR3nt: TGTGCCTGCGGGAGGGCCGGAGATACGCAGTATTTT; CDR3aa: CACGRAGDTQYF